This T cell receptor (beta chain) was identified in a study of cytomegalovirus exposure and HLA in healthy donors. As regards this clone: The conserved phenylalanine or tryptophan normally closing the CDR3 is absent here, so this likely arose from a read error.

Primers included in the PCR were 60 Vbeta and 13 Jbeta primers. Method: immunoSEQ multiplex PCR; TCRdb's copy keeps in-frame clones and lacks some. Altogether over 200,000 clones are present, about 80% being singletons, with the ten largest covering around 0.57%. The CDR3 runs to 14 residues. Germline V CDR1 and CDR2: LNHDA, SQIVND (reference sequence). Trimming removed 8 bases from V and 5 bases from J; junction bases left unmatched: 11. The sequenced sample consisted of PBMCs. The receptor was isolated from a woman in her thirties or forties in good health and CMV-seronegative. The chain links TRBV19 to TRBJ1-2; 7 bases agree with TRBD1. The CDR3, as DNA: TGTGCCAGTCGCCACAGGGGTGGCGGTTATGGCTACACCCTC. Translating it yields CASRHRGGGYGYTL.